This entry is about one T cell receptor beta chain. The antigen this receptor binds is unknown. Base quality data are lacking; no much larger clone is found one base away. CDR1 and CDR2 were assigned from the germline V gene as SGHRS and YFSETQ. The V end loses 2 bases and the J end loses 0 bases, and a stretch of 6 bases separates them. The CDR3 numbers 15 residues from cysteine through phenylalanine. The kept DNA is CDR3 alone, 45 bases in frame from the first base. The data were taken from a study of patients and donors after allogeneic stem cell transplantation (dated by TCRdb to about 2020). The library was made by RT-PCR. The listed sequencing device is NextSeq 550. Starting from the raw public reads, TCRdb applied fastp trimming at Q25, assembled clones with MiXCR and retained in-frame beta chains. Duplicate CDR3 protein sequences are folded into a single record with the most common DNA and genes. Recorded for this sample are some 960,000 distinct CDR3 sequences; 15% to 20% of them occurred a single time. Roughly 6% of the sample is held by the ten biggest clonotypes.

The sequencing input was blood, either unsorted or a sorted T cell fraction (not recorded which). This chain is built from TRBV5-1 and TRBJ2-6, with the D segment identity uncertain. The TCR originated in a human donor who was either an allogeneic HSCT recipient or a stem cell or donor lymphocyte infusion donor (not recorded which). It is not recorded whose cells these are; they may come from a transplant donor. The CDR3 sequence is CASSFYSSGANVLTF. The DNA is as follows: TGCGCCAGCAGCTTTTACAGCTCTGGGGCCAACGTCCTGACTTTC.